What follows are 3 T cell receptor beta chains derived from one specimen sequenced in a study of blood T cell repertoires in COVID-19. The method was immunoSEQ multiplex PCR; TCRdb's version includes in-frame clones alone and lacks a portion of them. This table has about 250,000 clones, roughly 84% appearing once. The material sequenced was PBMCs or T cells enriched from blood (not recorded which). These receptor sequences come from a woman between 45 and 65 years old who had been exposed to COVID-19.

The chain couples TRBV19 to TRBJ2-5, with 9 positions matching TRBD1. V was clipped by 6 bases and J by 4 bases; unmatched bases: 9. The CDR3 contains 15 residues. In germline, CDR1 is LNHDA, CDR2 SQIVND (reference sequence). The CDR3 nucleotides are TGTGCCAGTAGCCACCTGGGACAGGGAAGAGAGACCCAGTACTTC. Protein product: CASSHLGQGRETQYF.

V and J are TRBV6-5 and TRBJ1-4; tentative D call: TRBD1 (6 bases). Trimming removed 6 bases from V and 7 bases from J, with 12 bases in between. This CDR3 contains 13 residues. Germline V CDR1 and CDR2: MNHEY, SVGAGI. The chain's CDR3 is CASRTGASEKLFF. CDR3 bases: TGTGCCAGCAGGACAGGTGCAAGTGAAAAACTGTTTTTT.

The J gene is TRBJ1-6, the V gene TRBV5-5; 11 bases are a match to TRBD1. With V trimmed by 0 bases and J by 9 bases, 14 bases remained unmatched. Germline V gene sequence: CDR1 SGHKS, CDR2 YYEKEE (reference sequence). The length of the CDR3 is 19 residues. The CDR3, as DNA: TGTGCCAGCAGCTTGGCCATCTGGGGACAGGGGGTTTTCAGTTCACCCCTCCACTTT. Translating gives CASSLAIWGQGVFSSPLHF.